This T cell receptor beta chain is drawn from a study of identical twins. TCRdb re-called the 5' RACE reads through MiXCR, storing one row per CDR3 protein. This table has hundreds of thousands of distinct CDR3 sequences, 8.5% to 9.5% appearing once. This clonotype was detected a few times. Looked up from germline, CDR1 is SGHAT and CDR2 is FQNNGV. The CDR3 is 18 amino acids. V lost 1 base and J lost 0; bases outside the gene matches: 5. This sample also belongs to another study, concerning yellow fever vaccine responses in identical twins.

This rearrangement joins TRBV11-2 to TRBJ2-4; 11 bases map to TRBD2. Sequences were obtained from PBMCs. This clonotype was sampled from a woman younger than 30 in good health. The CDR3 reads CASSLVLAGGLAKNIQYF. The CDR3 DNA reads as TGTGCCAGCAGCTTAGTCCTAGCGGGAGGCCTAGCCAAAAACATTCAGTACTTC.